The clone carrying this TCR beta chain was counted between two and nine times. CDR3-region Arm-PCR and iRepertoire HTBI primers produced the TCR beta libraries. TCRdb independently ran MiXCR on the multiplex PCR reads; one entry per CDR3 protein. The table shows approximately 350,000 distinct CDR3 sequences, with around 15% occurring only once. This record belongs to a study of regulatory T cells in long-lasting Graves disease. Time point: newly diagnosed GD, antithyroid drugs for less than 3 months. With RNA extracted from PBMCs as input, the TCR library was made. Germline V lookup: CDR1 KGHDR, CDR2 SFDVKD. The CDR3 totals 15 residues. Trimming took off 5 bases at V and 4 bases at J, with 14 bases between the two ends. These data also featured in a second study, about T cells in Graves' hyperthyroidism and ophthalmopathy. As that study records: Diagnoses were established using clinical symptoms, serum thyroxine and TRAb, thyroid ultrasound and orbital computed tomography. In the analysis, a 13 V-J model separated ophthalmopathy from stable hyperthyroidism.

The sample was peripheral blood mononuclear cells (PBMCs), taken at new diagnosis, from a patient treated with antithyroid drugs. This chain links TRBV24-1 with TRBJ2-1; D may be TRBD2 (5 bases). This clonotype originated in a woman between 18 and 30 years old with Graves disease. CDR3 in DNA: TGTGCCACCAGTGGAGCAGCGGATATGTACAATGAGCAGTTCTTC. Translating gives CATSGAADMYNEQFF.